This entry lists 7 T cell receptor beta chains sequenced from one sample in a study of identical twins (dated by TCRdb to 2015 to 2016). Libraries were built with 5' RACE. The reads were generated on an Illumina HiSeq 2000. TCRdb reprocessed the public reads (quality trimming at Q25 with fastp, clone calling with MiXCR) and kept in-frame beta chains. Each entry merges the rows of one CDR3 protein and shows their most common DNA and genes. The sample yields about 920,000 distinct CDR3 sequences; 9% to 15% were counted once. The top ten clones comprise 1.5% to 2% of the sample. This sample also belongs to another study, concerning yellow fever vaccine responses in identical twins.

The sequencing input was PBMCs. These receptors were collected from a woman aged 18-29 years in good health.

The sample holds a few counts of this clonotype. The chain joins TRBV10-1 to TRBJ2-1; TRBD2 aligns across 7 bases. Germline-derived CDR1 and CDR2 are WNHNN and SYGVQD (reference sequence). CDR3 size: 17 residues. V was pared by 5 bases and J by 0 bases, with 10 bases of the junction left unmatched. The DNA for the CDR3 is TGCGCCAGCAGTCCACGTGGCGGGAGAGTCTCCTACAATGAGCAGTTCTTC. Amino acids: CASSPRGGRVSYNEQFF.

The chain employs TRBV12-3 or TRBV12-4 and TRBJ1-2; a possible D gene is TRBD1 (6 bases). V was trimmed by 3 bases and J by 5 bases, leaving 16 bases between them. CDR3 length: 15 residues. CDR3 sequence (DNA): TGTGCCAGCAGTTTCTGGCAGGGGCAAGGTTATGGCTACACCTTC. Its translation: CASSFWQGQGYGYTF.

V is TRBV11-3 and J is TRBJ1-4; 7 bases are a match to TRBD1. The CDR3 runs to 15 residues. V lost 5 bases, J lost 3 bases, and 6 bases stayed unmatched. CDR1 and CDR2 from the germline V gene are SGHNT and YENEEA. The CDR3 is CASSTWDSPNEKLFF. The DNA of the CDR3 is TGTGCCAGCAGCACTTGGGACAGCCCTAATGAAAAACTGTTTTTT. Supplemented by reference TRBV11-3 and TRBJ1-4, the full variable domain reads EAGVVQSPRYKIIEKKQPVAFWCNPISGHNTLYWYLQNLGQGPELLIRYENEEAVDDSQLPKDRFSAERLKGVDSTLKIQPAELGDSAVYLCASSTWDSPNEKLFFGSGTQLSVL.

The chain carries TRBV11-3 and TRBJ2-1; D is possibly TRBD2 (6 bases). V shed 5 bases and J shed 10 bases, with 21 bases lying between them. CDR3 length: 15 amino acids. Germline V lookup: CDR1 SGHNT, CDR2 YENEEA. Here the CDR3 DNA reads TGTGCCAGCAGCCCCCCCTGGGCGGGATTGGGGGAGCAGTTCTTC. This translates into CASSPPWAGLGEQFF.

This clonotype has just a few counts. This chain links TRBV3-1 with TRBJ2-1; tentative D call: TRBD1 (6 bases). The CDR3 has 16 residues. Looked up from germline, CDR1 is LGHDT and CDR2 is YNNKEL (reference sequence). V shed 4 bases and J shed 1 base, with 14 bases lying between them. The DNA of the CDR3 is TGTGCCAGCAGCCTAGTGGGGGCTGATTCCTACAATGAGCAGTTCTTC. It encodes CASSLVGADSYNEQFF.

This clonotype was found many times. The rearrangement links TRBV15 to TRBJ2-3; D possibly corresponds to TRBD1 (5 bases). The length of the CDR3 is 16 residues. Trimming removed 5 bases from V and 0 bases from J, with 15 bases in between. CDR1 is LNHNV, CDR2 YYDKDF, per germline (reference sequence). CDR3 bases: TGTGCCACCAGCGGATCAGGGTTCTTAAGCACAGATACGCAGTATTTT. This translates into CATSGSGFLSTDTQYF.

This clonotype was detected a few times. This rearrangement joins TRBV11-2 to TRBJ2-3; D perhaps matches TRBD1 (5 bases). The V gene lost 5 bases and the J gene lost 0 bases, with 15 bases spanning the gap. This CDR3 region has 16 residues. CDR1 is SGHAT and CDR2 is FQNNGV in the germline V gene. The CDR3 DNA reads TGTGCCAGCAGCCACAGGCTTTCCTATAGCACAGATACGCAGTATTTT. Translated, it gives CASSHRLSYSTDTQYF.